This T cell receptor (beta chain) was sequenced during a study of OX40 agonist ivuxolimab in advanced cancers. Across the study: The patients received ivuxolimab by intravenous route every 2 weeks at 0.01 to 10 mg/kg. Dose-escalation cases comprised hepatocellular carcinoma, melanoma, renal cell or head and neck cancer. Findings and limits, study-wide: Researchers did not establish what antigens the expanded peripheral T cells target.

The CDR3 has 15 residues. The V gene's germline CDR1 is MNHEY and CDR2 SMNVEV (reference sequence). Trimming removed 5 bases at V and 0 bases at J, with 14 bases between. In regard to this clone: Its antigen is as yet unknown.

The protocol was immunoSEQ multiplex PCR, while the TCRdb copy is restricted to in-frame clones and leaves out a portion. The sample has 60,000 to 85,000 clones; nearly 95% are singletons. Anyone with autoimmune disease history or systemic immunosuppression was excluded. The source is an adult with an advanced solid tumor such as melanoma, head and neck, liver or kidney cancer. This chain links TRBV27 with TRBJ2-7; D is possibly TRBD2 (5 bases). Sequenced here: CD4+ or CD8+ T cells sorted from blood, sampled in a trial of the OX40 agonist ivuxolimab. CDR3 region: CASSISEGFSYEQYF. The CDR3 nucleotides are TGTGCCAGCAGTATAAGTGAGGGATTCTCCTACGAGCAGTACTTC.